The clone carrying this T cell receptor (beta chain) was seen ten or more times. Its antigen is unidentified. This entry comes from a study of T-cell reconstitution after alpha-beta-depleted transplantation in children. Study-wide points: Where alpha-beta T cells came from about two months after transplant was reportedly several hundred expanded graft clones. Once a year had passed after transplant, T-cell counts and diversity came mostly from newly produced T cells.

This sample's TCRbeta library carried unique molecular identifier barcodes. TCRdb reanalysed the PCR reads using MiXCR and keeps one entry per CDR3 protein. The top ten clones hold 28% of a sample with around 200,000 distinct CDR3 sequences, under 13% of them seen once. Germline V CDR1 and CDR2: MNHNS, SASEGT. The CDR3 runs 14 residues. V was trimmed by 5 bases and J by 6 bases, leaving 15 bases between them. This rearrangement joins TRBV6-1 to TRBJ2-3; tentative D call: TRBD1 (6 bases). The source was PBMCs, collected before TCRalphabeta/CD19-depleted stem cell transplant. The receptor was derived from a child younger than two with acute myeloid leukemia, due to receive a stem cell transplant. CDR3 nucleotides: TGTGCCAGCAGTAAGGGGGTTCCGACGGATACGCAGTATTTT. Protein product: CASSKGVPTDTQYF.